This record concerns one T cell receptor (beta chain) sequence. No antigen is known for it. The data originate from a study of cytomegalovirus exposure and HLA in healthy donors. Whole-study results and caveats: A reported reduction in N-insertions relative to the roughly 610-donor mean was seen in an Asian-associated ancestry cluster in a later analysis. Over 15,000 TCR beta sequences were associated with HLA alleles at 0.05 false discovery rate in a later analysis.

Healthy bone marrow donors made up the cohort. Donors likely had unrecorded immune exposures despite being nominally healthy when sampled. The PCR contained 60 Vbeta and 13 Jbeta primers. Sequencing used immunoSEQ multiplex PCR; TCRdb keeps in-frame clones, though not all of them. The sample holds about 190,000 clones; approximately 86% are singletons and the top ten take around 1.5%. The CDR3 loop spans 14 amino acids. From germline, CDR1 is SGHAT and CDR2 FQNNGV. V shed 1 base and J shed 3 bases, with 9 bases lying between them. This chain links TRBV11-2 with TRBJ1-1; TRBD1 might be the D (5 bases). The sample consisted of PBMCs. The TCR was taken from a woman between 18 and 30 years old in good health and CMV-seronegative. This CDR3 is CASSLGQTYTEAFF. The CDR3 DNA reads as TGTGCCAGCAGCTTAGGACAGACTTACACTGAAGCTTTCTTT.